The rows below give T cell receptor beta chains drawn from one sample of a study of PD-L1 blockade in urothelial cancer. Sequenced by immunoSEQ multiplex PCR; TCRdb stores in-frame clones only, minus some. The profile covers about 30,000 clones, with 85% to 90% appearing a single time and approximately 4% taken by the ten largest. The source was PBMCs, collected around atezolizumab (anti-PD-L1) treatment. These receptors were obtained from a man aged 50 to 60 with urothelial cancer. Both conserved end residues are part of each CDR3. D genes are given only for firm matches.

V gene,D gene,J gene,CDR3 protein,CDR3 DNA
TRBV2,NA,TRBJ2-5,CASTGDKARPAVGTQYF,TGTGCCAGCACCGGGGACAAGGCCCGCCCCGCGGTGGGGACCCAGTACTTC
TRBV30,NA,TRBJ2-3,CAWSVLSGGLGTDTQYF,TGTGCCTGGAGTGTACTGTCGGGGGGCTTAGGCACAGATACGCAGTATTTT
TRBV30,TRBD1,TRBJ1-4,CAWTRGGSNEKLFF,TGTGCCTGGACTCGAGGGGGCAGTAATGAAAAACTGTTTTTT
TRBV28,TRBD1,TRBJ2-5,CASRIQGSGTQYF,TGTGCCAGCAGAATACAGGGGAGCGGGACCCAGTACTTC
TRBV25-1,NA,TRBJ1-2,CASKGHRSDYGYTF,TGTGCCAGCAAGGGCCACAGGTCGGACTATGGCTACACCTTC
TRBV7-2,NA,TRBJ1-3,CASSLGSGHGNTIYF,TGTGCCAGCAGCTTAGGGTCTGGACACGGAAACACCATATATTTT
TRBV18,NA,TRBJ2-7,CASSPRELYEQYF,TGTGCCAGCTCACCAAGGGAGCTCTACGAGCAGTACTTC
TRBV10-2,NA,TRBJ2-1,CASSSQGSYNEQFF,TGCGCCAGCAGTAGCCAGGGCTCCTACAATGAGCAGTTCTTC
TRBV13,NA,TRBJ2-1,CASSLWSYNEQFF,TGTGCCAGCAGCTTATGGAGCTACAATGAGCAGTTCTTC
TRBV6-6,TRBD1,TRBJ2-7,CASSRTGLDEQYF,TGTGCCAGCAGTCGGACAGGGTTGGACGAGCAGTACTTC